These 6 T cell receptor beta chains were sequenced from one sample in a study of shared clonotypes between healthy human individuals. TCRdb keeps only in-frame clones here, not all; method: immunoSEQ multiplex PCR. The repertoire holds 70,000 to 95,000 clones, with 60% to 65% as singletons. Input material: memory CD8+ T cells sorted from blood. The subset: CD45RO+ cells pooled with CCR7-negative TemRA cells. The receptor set was obtained from a man aged 25 to 45 in good health.

This clone was recorded a few times. Other DNA sequences of this sample code for an identical CDR3. V gene TRBV10-2 combines with J gene TRBJ2-1; 9 bases fit TRBD2. The CDR3 sequence is 16 residues long. CDR1 and CDR2 (germline): WSHSY, SAAADI. The ends lost 1 base at V and 4 bases at J; junction bases unmatched: 5. The DNA for the CDR3 is TGCGCCAGCAGTGAGTTAACTAGCGGGTTGTACAATGAGCAGTTCTTC. Encoded protein: CASSELTSGLYNEQFF.

The V call is TRBV4-3, the J call TRBJ2-1; tentative D call: TRBD2 (6 bases). Trimming stripped 4 bases from V and 5 bases from J, with 12 bases between. This CDR3 comprises 14 residues. Germline-derived CDR1 and CDR2 are LGHNA and YSLEER. The CDR3 bases are TGCGCCAGCAGCCCCACCGGGAGAAACAATGAGCAGTTCTTC. Amino acid sequence: CASSPTGRNNEQFF.

The genes are TRBV5-1 and TRBJ2-3; 11 positions agree with TRBD2. CDR3 length equals 17 residues. After removal of 0 bases from V and 5 bases from J, the junction contained 8 bases not matched to a gene. Germline CDR1 and CDR2: SGHRS and YFSETQ. The CDR3, as DNA: TGCGCCAGCAGCTTGGTGGTAGCGGGAGGGCTGGAAGATACGCAGTATTTT. The encoded protein is CASSLVVAGGLEDTQYF.

The sample holds many counts of this clone. This rearrangement joins TRBV5-6 to TRBJ2-3; 7 nucleotides match TRBD1. J lost 6 bases, V lost 4 bases, and 11 bases had no gene match. Germline-derived CDR1 and CDR2 are SGHDT and YYEEEE. The CDR3 length is 15 residues. DNA for the CDR3: TGTGCCAGCAGCCGGGGACAGATCTTATCTGATACGCAGTATTTT. Protein sequence: CASSRGQILSDTQYF.

The table lists this clone with a count of one. The chain recombines TRBV10-3 with TRBJ2-3; D may correspond to TRBD1 or TRBD2 (5 bases each). The V end was cut by 1 base, the J end by 7 bases, with 12 bases between. The germline gives CDR1 ENHRY, CDR2 SYGVKD. This CDR3 contains 14 residues. CDR3 sequence: CAISELGEPYTQYF. CDR3 nucleotides: TGTGCCATCAGTGAGTTGGGGGAGCCGTATACGCAGTATTTT.

The chain combines TRBV14 with TRBJ2-7; D is perhaps TRBD1 (6 bases). Germline assignment: CDR1 SGHDN and CDR2 FVKESK. The CDR3 sequence is 15 residues long. The V gene lost 5 bases and the J gene lost 2 bases, with 16 bases spanning the gap. CDR3 sequence (DNA): TGTGCCAGCAGCTCCAGGGGACATGCTACCTACGAGCAGTACTTC. It encodes CASSSRGHATYEQYF.